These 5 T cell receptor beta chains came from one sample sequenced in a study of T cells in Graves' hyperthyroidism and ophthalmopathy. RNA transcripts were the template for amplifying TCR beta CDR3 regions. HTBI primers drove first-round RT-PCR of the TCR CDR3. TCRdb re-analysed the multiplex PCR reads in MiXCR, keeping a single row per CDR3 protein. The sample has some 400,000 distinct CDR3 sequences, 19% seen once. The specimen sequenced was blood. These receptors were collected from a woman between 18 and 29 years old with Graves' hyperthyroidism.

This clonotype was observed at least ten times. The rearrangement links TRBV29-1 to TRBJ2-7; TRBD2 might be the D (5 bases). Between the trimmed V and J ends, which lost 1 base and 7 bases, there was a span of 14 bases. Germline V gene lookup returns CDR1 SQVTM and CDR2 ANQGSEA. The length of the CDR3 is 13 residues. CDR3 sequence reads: CSVEGVGVREQYF. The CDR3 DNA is TGCAGCGTTGAAGGGGTCGGGGTACGGGAGCAGTACTTC.

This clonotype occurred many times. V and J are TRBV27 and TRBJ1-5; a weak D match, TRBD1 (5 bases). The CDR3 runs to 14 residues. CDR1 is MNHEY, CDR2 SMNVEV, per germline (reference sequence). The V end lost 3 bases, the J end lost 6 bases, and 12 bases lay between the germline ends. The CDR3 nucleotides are TGTGCCAGCAGTTTCCGGGGGGTAGGTCAGCCCCAGCATTTT. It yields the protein CASSFRGVGQPQHF.

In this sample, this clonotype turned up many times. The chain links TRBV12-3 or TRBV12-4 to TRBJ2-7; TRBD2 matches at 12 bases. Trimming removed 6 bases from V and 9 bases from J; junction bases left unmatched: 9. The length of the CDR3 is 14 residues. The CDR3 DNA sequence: TGTGCCAGCAGCTACACTAGCGGGGGGTCTTGGCAGTACTTC. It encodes CASSYTSGGSWQYF.

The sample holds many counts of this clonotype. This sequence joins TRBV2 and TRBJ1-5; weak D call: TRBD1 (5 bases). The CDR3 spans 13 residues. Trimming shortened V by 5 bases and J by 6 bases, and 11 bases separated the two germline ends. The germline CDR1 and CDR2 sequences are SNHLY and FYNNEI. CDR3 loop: CASSRGGGQPQHF. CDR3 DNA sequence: TGTGCCAGCAGTCGAGGTGGGGGTCAGCCCCAGCATTTT.

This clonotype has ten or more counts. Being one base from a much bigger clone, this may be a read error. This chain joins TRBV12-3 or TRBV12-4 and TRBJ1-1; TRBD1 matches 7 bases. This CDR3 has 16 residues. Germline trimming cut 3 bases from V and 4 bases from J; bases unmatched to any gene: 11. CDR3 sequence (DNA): TGTGCCAGCAGTTTCAGGGCAGGGGGGTATGTCACTGAAGCTTTCTTT. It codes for CASSFRAGGYVTEAFF.